This TCR beta chain comes out of a study of identical twins. Trimming took 4 bases from V and 2 from J; bases not matched to a gene: 5. The CDR3 has 16 amino acids. The V gene's germline CDR1 is MNHEY and CDR2 SMNVEV (reference sequence). Study conclusions and caveats: Sequences that were beta out-of-frame showed weaker excess twin sharing.

The authors used template switching to add a universal primer site and gave cDNA unique molecular identifiers. One entry per CDR3 protein results from TCRdb running MiXCR on the 5' RACE reads. The sample holds 1.5 million to 2 million distinct CDR3 sequences, under 35% seen once. This clonotype was counted many times. Its cognate antigen is unknown. The TCR sequence derives from a newborn girl in good health. The rearrangement uses TRBV27 and TRBJ2-1, with TRBD2 identical over 10 bases. The sample taken for sequencing was cord blood. The CDR3 bases are TGTGCCAGCAGTTCACAGCGGGGGGGCGCCTACAATGAGCAGTTCTTC. Translated, it gives CASSSQRGGAYNEQFF.